Reported below is one TCR beta chain. The sample comes from a study of patients and donors after allogeneic stem cell transplantation. Via MiXCR, TCRdb re-called the RT-PCR reads, giving one row per CDR3 protein. The table has over 30,000 distinct CDR3 sequences, around 35% seen once. Specimen: blood, either unsorted or a sorted T cell fraction (not recorded which). The clonotype originates from a human donor who was either an allogeneic HSCT recipient or a stem cell or donor lymphocyte infusion donor (not recorded which). It is not recorded whose cells these are; they may come from a transplant donor.

CDR3 sequence: CASMRAGHSEKLFF. The CDR3 coding sequence is TGTGCCAGCATGCGTGCGGGACACAGTGAAAAACTGTTTTTT. V usage is TRBV7-9 and J usage is TRBJ1-4, with a tentative D call TRBD1 (6 bases). V shed 7 bases and J shed 7 bases, with 16 bases lying between them. The CDR3 consists of 14 residues. Germline V gene sequence: CDR1 SEHNR, CDR2 FQNEAQ (reference sequence).